These 8 T cell receptor beta chains came from one sample sequenced in a study of T-cell reconstitution after alpha-beta-depleted transplantation in children. Unique molecular identifiers were used in preparing the TCRbeta library. Each CDR3 protein gets one entry after TCRdb re-called the PCR reads with MiXCR. Among 250,000 or so distinct CDR3 sequences listed, under 9.5% were seen once. Sequencing used PBMCs, mostly from graft donor cells, obtained 180 days after TCRalphabeta/CD19-depleted stem cell transplant. Receptors originate from a male patient younger than 18 who had a stem cell transplant for acute lymphoblastic leukemia, so the T cells may come from the graft donor.

In this sample, this clonotype turned up many times. The chain employs TRBV5-1 and TRBJ1-2; 10 nucleotides match TRBD1. Germline assignment: CDR1 SGHRS and CDR2 YFSETQ. This CDR3 is 12 amino acids long. V was clipped by 6 bases and J by 6 bases; unmatched bases: 2. The CDR3 loop reads CASTGQGDGYTF. The CDR3 nucleotides read TGCGCCAGCACCGGACAGGGGGATGGCTACACCTTC. Drawing the rest from reference TRBV5-1 and TRBJ1-2, the complete variable domain is KAGVTQTPRYLIKTRGQQVTLSCSPISGHRSVSWYQQTPGQGLQFLFEYFSETQRNKGNFPGRFSGRQFSNSRSEMNVSTLELGDSALYLCASTGQGDGYTFGSGTRLTVV.

This clonotype was recorded a few times. The CDR3 is CASSFGQPNEKLFF. The CDR3 coding sequence is TGTGCCAGCAGCTTTGGACAGCCGAATGAAAAACTGTTTTTT. The chain recombines TRBV7-9 with TRBJ1-4, with D perhaps matching TRBD1 (6 bases). The CDR3 is made up of 14 amino acids. Trimming shortened V by 3 bases and J by 5 bases, and 10 bases separated the two germline ends. The germline gives CDR1 SEHNR, CDR2 FQNEAQ (reference sequence).

This clonotype was recorded at least ten times. The chain employs TRBV5-5 and TRBJ2-5; 10 bases line up with TRBD1. The germline V gene encodes CDR1 SGHKS and CDR2 YYEKEE (reference sequence). CDR3 length equals 15 residues. Trimming cost V 4 bases and J 2 bases; bases outside gene matches: 5. This CDR3 reads CASSRDRGPQETQYF. As DNA, the CDR3 is TGTGCCAGCAGCCGAGACAGGGGGCCTCAAGAGACCCAGTACTTC.

This clonotype was found many times. The rearrangement links TRBV7-2 to TRBJ2-7; tentatively, D is TRBD2 (5 bases). The CDR3 is 11 residues long. CDR1 SGHTA and CDR2 FQGNSA come from the germline V gene. Between the trimmed V and J ends, which lost 3 bases and 6 bases, there was a span of 6 bases. The CDR3 DNA reads as TGTGCCAGCAGCTTGGCGGGCGAGCAGTACTTC. Translated: CASSLAGEQYF.

This clonotype was recorded at least ten times. V usage is TRBV6-4 and J usage is TRBJ1-5; D gene unclear. V was clipped by 8 bases and J by 2 bases, with 22 bases between them. Germline assignment: CDR1 MRHNA and CDR2 SNTAGT. This CDR3 spans 17 amino acids. This chain's CDR3 is CASLPGCRKEGNQPQHF. CDR3 in DNA: TGTGCCAGCTTACCGGGATGCCGCAAGGAGGGCAATCAGCCCCAGCATTTT.

In this sample, this clonotype turned up many times. CDR3 sequence reads: CSAVGQGLPYEQYF. The DNA of the CDR3 is TGCAGCGCAGTAGGACAGGGACTCCCCTACGAGCAGTACTTC. The J gene is TRBJ2-7, the V gene TRBV29-1; 8 nucleotides match TRBD1. Germline assignment: CDR1 SQVTM and CDR2 ANQGSEA. J gave up 2 bases and V 7 bases, and 10 bases lay outside the gene matches. The CDR3 is 14 residues long.

This clonotype was counted many times. This sequence joins TRBV20-1 and TRBJ2-3; D might be TRBD2 (5 bases). The CDR3 is 13 amino acids. V was cut by 5 bases and J by 1 base, with 10 bases left in between. CDR1 is DFQATT and CDR2 is SNEGSKA in the germline V gene (reference sequence). The CDR3 DNA is TGCAGTGCTCGGCTCGGGGGCACAGATACGCAGTATTTT. Its protein is CSARLGGTDTQYF.

This clonotype was observed at least ten times. CDR3 nucleotide sequence: TGTGCCAGCAGCACCCGGGACGGCCCCTACGAGCAGTACTTC. It translates to CASSTRDGPYEQYF. The chain joins TRBV6-1 to TRBJ2-7; either TRBD1 or TRBD2 may fit D (5 bases each). This CDR3 is 14 amino acids long. CDR1 is MNHNS, CDR2 SASEGT, per germline. The V end lost 6 bases, the J end lost 2 bases, and 14 bases lay between the germline ends.